The sequence of this TCR beta chain was determined in a study of cytomegalovirus exposure and HLA in healthy donors. PCR involved 60 Vbeta and 13 Jbeta primers. TCRdb keeps only in-frame clones here, not all; method: immunoSEQ multiplex PCR. The profile shows about 120,000 clones, 75% to 85% of them singletons. Germline trimming cut 5 bases from V and 0 bases from J; bases unmatched to any gene: 13. In germline, CDR1 is SGHNT, CDR2 YENEEA. This CDR3 has 19 amino acids. The specimen was PBMCs. V gene TRBV11-3 combines with J gene TRBJ2-3; 11 nucleotides align to TRBD2. The sequence came from a man younger than 45 in good health and CMV-seropositive. The DNA for the CDR3 is TGTGCCAGCAGCGCCGGACAGGTAGCGGGAGGGTCTAGCACAGATACGCAGTATTTT. It codes for CASSAGQVAGGSSTDTQYF. Variable domain in full (rest from reference TRBV11-3 and TRBJ2-3): EAGVVQSPRYKIIEKKQPVAFWCNPISGHNTLYWYLQNLGQGPELLIRYENEEAVDDSQLPKDRFSAERLKGVDSTLKIQPAELGDSAVYLCASSAGQVAGGSSTDTQYFGPGTRLTVL.